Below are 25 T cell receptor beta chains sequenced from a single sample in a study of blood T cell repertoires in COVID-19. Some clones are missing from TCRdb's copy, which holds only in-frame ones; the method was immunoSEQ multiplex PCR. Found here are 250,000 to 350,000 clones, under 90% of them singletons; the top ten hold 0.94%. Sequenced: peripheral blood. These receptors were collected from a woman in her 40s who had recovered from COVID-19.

The CDR3 loop reads CAWVQGTDTQYF. CDR3 nucleotide sequence: TGTGCCTGGGTACAGGGGACAGATACGCAGTATTTT. The rearrangement uses TRBV30 and TRBJ2-3, with 7 bases aligning to TRBD1. CDR1 is GTSNPN, CDR2 SVGIG, per germline (reference sequence). The ends lost 5 bases at V and 3 bases at J; junction bases unmatched: 2. The CDR3 has 12 amino acids. The full variable domain, its missing parts supplied by reference TRBV30 and TRBJ2-3, is SQTIHQWPATLVQPVGSPLSLECTVEGTSNPNLYWYRQAAGRGLQLLFYSVGIGQISSEVPQNLSASRPQDRQFILSSKKLLLSDSGFYLCAWVQGTDTQYFGPGTRLTVL.

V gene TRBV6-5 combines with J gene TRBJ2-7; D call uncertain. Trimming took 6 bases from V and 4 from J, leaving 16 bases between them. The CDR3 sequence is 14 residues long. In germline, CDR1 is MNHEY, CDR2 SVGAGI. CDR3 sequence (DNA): TGTGCCAGCAGCCCCGGGTCTTCAAATTACGAGCAGTACTTC. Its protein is CASSPGSSNYEQYF.

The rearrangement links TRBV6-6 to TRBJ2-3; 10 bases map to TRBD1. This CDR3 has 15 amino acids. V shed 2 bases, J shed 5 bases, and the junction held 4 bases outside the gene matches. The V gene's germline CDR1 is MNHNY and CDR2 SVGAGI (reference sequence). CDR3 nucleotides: TGTGCCAGCAGTTACGGAGACAGGGGGCGAGATACGCAGTATTTT. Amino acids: CASSYGDRGRDTQYF.

The CDR3 DNA sequence: TGTGCCAGCAGCCAAGTTTGGACTAGCGGGACGAGCTCCTACGAGCAGTACTTC. This gives the protein CASSQVWTSGTSSYEQYF. The V and J genes are TRBV3-1 (or the pseudogene TRBV3-2) and TRBJ2-7, with 12 bases aligning to TRBD2. After removal of 1 base from V and 0 bases from J, the junction contained 7 bases not matched to a gene. This CDR3 is 18 amino acids long. Germline CDR1 is LGHDT and CDR2 is YNNKEL (reference sequence).

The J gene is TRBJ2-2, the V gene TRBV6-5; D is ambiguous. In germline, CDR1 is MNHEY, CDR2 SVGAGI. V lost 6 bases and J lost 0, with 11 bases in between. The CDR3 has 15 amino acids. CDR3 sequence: CASSHMQSNTGELFF. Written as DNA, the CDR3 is TGTGCCAGCAGCCACATGCAGTCGAACACCGGGGAGCTGTTTTTT.

CDR3 sequence (DNA): TGTGCCAGCAGTTATGGGGCGGAAACCAACAATGAGCAGTTCTTC. Its translation: CASSYGAETNNEQFF. The chain combines TRBV6-5 with TRBJ2-1; possibly TRBD1 for D (5 bases). V was cut by 3 bases and J by 5 bases, with 14 bases left in between. CDR1 and CDR2 (germline): MNHEY, SVGAGI. This CDR3 has 15 residues.

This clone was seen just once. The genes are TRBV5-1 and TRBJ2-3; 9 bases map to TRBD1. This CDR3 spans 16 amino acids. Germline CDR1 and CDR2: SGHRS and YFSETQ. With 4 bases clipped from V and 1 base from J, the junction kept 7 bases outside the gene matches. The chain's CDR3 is CASSPSGTGRTDTQYF. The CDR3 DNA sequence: TGCGCCAGCAGCCCCTCCGGGACAGGGCGCACAGATACGCAGTATTTT. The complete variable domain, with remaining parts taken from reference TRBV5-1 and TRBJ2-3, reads KAGVTQTPRYLIKTRGQQVTLSCSPISGHRSVSWYQQTPGQGLQFLFEYFSETQRNKGNFPGRFSGRQFSNSRSEMNVSTLELGDSALYLCASSPSGTGRTDTQYFGPGTRLTVL.

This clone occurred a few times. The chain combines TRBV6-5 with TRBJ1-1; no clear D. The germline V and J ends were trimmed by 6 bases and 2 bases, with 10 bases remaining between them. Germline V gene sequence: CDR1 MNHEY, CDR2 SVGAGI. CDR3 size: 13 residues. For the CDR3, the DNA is TGTGCCAGCAGAAGCCTTATTAACACTGAAGCTTTCTTT. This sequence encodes CASRSLINTEAFF.

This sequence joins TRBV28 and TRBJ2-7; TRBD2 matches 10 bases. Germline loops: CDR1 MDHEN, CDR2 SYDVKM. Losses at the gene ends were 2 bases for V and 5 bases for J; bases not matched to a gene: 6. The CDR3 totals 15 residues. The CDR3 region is CASSLTLAGDDEQYF. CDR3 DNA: TGTGCCAGCAGTTTAACCCTAGCGGGAGACGACGAGCAGTACTTC.

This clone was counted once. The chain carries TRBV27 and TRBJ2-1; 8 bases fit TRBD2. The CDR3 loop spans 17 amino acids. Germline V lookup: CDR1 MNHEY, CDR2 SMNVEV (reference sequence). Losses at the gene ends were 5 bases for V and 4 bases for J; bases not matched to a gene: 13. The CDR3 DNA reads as TGTGCCAGCAGTGTCGCCCCAGCGGGAGATTTTTACAATGAGCAGTTCTTC. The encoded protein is CASSVAPAGDFYNEQFF.

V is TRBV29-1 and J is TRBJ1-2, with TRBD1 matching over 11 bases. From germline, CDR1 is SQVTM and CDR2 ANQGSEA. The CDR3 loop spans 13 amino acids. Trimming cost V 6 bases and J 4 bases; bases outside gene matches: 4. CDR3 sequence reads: CSVGDRGGYGYTF. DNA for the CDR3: TGCAGCGTGGGGGACAGGGGGGGCTATGGCTACACCTTC. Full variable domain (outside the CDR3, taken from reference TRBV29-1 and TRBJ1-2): SAVISQKPSRDICQRGTSLTIQCQVDSQVTMMFWYRQQPGQSLTLIATANQGSEATYESGFVIDKFPISRPNLTFSTLTVSNMSPEDSSIYLCSVGDRGGYGYTFGSGTRLTVV.

CDR3 residues: CASRPSGNTGELFF. CDR3 DNA: TGTGCCAGCAGGCCTAGCGGGAACACCGGGGAGCTGTTTTTT. The rearrangement links TRBV27 to TRBJ2-2, with TRBD2 identical over 7 bases. Germline CDR1 is MNHEY and CDR2 is SMNVEV (reference sequence). The length of the CDR3 is 14 residues. Trimming removed 6 bases from V and 1 base from J; junction bases left unmatched: 2.

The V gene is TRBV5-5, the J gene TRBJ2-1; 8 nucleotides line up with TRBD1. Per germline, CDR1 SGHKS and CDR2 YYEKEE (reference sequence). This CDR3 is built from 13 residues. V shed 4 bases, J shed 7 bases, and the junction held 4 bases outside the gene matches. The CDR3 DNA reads TGTGCCAGCAGCAAGGACAGGGTGAATGAGCAGTTCTTC. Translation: CASSKDRVNEQFF.

In nucleotides, the CDR3 is TGTGCCAGCAGCCAAGGGACAGGGACTTCCTACGAGCAGTACTTC. Protein product: CASSQGTGTSYEQYF. This chain links TRBV3-1 (or the pseudogene TRBV3-2) with TRBJ2-7, with 8 bases identical to TRBD1. CDR1 and CDR2 from the germline V gene are LGHDT and YNNKEL (reference sequence). V was pared by 1 base and J by 1 base, with 3 bases of the junction left unmatched. There are 15 residues in the CDR3.

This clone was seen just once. CDR3 nucleotides: TGTGCCAGCAGCGTAGCGGGGATGAACACTGAAGCTTTCTTT. Translation gives CASSVAGMNTEAFF. The gene calls are TRBV9 and TRBJ1-1, with D unresolved. Per germline, CDR1 SGDLS and CDR2 YYNGEE. Trimming removed 0 bases from V and 0 bases from J, with 6 bases in between. The CDR3 runs to 14 residues.

CDR3: CASSLLAGGEQYF. CDR3 sequence (DNA): TGTGCCAGCAGCTTGCTAGCGGGAGGCGAGCAGTACTTC. The genes are TRBV7-2 and TRBJ2-7; 11 positions agree with TRBD2. After removal of 3 bases from V and 6 bases from J, the junction contained 1 base not matched to a gene. Germline V gives CDR1 SGHTA, CDR2 FQGNSA. This CDR3 comprises 13 residues.

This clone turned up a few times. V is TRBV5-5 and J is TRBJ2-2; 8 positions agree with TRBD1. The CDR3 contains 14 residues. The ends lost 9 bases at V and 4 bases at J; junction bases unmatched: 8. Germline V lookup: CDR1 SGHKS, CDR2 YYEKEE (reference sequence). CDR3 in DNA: TGTGCCACCAAGCCCGGACAGGGCACCGGGGAGCTGTTTTTT. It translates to CATKPGQGTGELFF.

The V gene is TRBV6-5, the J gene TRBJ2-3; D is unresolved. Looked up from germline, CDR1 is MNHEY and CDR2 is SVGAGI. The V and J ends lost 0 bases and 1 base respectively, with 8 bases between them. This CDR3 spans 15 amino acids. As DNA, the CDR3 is TGTGCCAGCAGTTACTCGTATCAGGGCACAGATACGCAGTATTTT. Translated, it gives CASSYSYQGTDTQYF.

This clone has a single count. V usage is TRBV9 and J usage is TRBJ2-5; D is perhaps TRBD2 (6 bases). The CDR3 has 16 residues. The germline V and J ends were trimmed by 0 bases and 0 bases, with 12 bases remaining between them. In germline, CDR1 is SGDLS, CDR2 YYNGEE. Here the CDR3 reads CASSVALAGNQETQYF. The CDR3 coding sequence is TGTGCCAGCAGCGTAGCACTAGCAGGGAACCAAGAGACCCAGTACTTC. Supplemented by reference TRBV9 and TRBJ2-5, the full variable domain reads DSGVTQTPKHLITATGQRVTLRCSPRSGDLSVYWYQQSLDQGLQFLIQYYNGEERAKGNILERFSAQQFPDLHSELNLSSLELGDSALYFCASSVALAGNQETQYFGPGTRLLVL.

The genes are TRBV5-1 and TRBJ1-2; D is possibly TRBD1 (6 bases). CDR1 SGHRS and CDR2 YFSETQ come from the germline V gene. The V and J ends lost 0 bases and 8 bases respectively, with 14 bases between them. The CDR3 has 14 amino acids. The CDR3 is CASSLGQGHGGYTF. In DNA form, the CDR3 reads TGCGCCAGCAGCTTGGGGCAGGGGCACGGGGGCTACACCTTC.

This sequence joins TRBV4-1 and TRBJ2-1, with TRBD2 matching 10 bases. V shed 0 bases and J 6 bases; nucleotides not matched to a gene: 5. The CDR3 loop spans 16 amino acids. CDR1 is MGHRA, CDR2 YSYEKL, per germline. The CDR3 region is CASSQDPSGSANEQFF. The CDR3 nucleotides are TGCGCCAGCAGCCAAGATCCTAGCGGGAGCGCCAATGAGCAGTTCTTC.

The CDR3 DNA follows: TGTGCCAGCAGCCACGCTAGCGGCGAGCAGTACTTC. Its translation is CASSHASGEQYF. The chain recombines TRBV3-1 (or the pseudogene TRBV3-2) with TRBJ2-7; 7 positions agree with TRBD2. Germline V CDR1 and CDR2: LGHDT, YNNKEL (reference sequence). Unmatched junction bases numbered 2, after V lost 3 bases and J lost 6 bases. There are 12 residues in the CDR3.

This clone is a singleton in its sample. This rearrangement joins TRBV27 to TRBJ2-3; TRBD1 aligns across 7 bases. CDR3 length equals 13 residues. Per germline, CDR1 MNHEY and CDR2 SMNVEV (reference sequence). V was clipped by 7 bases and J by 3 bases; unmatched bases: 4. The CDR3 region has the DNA TGTGCCAGCACCGACAGGGTGACAGATACGCAGTATTTT. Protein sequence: CASTDRVTDTQYF.

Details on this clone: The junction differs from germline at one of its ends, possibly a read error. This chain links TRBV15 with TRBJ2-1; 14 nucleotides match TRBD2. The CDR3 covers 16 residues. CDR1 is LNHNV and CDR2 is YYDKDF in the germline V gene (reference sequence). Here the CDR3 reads CATSREGLAGVYEQFF. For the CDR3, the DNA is TGTGCCACCAGCCGAGAGGGACTAGCGGGAGTGTATGAGCAGTTCTTC. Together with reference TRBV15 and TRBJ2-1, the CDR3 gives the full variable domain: DAMVIQNPRYQVTQFGKPVTLSCSQTLNHNVMYWYQQKSSQAPKLLFHYYDKDFNNEADTPDNFQSRRPNTSFCFLDIRSPGLGDTAMYLCATSREGLAGVYEQFFGPGTRLTVL.

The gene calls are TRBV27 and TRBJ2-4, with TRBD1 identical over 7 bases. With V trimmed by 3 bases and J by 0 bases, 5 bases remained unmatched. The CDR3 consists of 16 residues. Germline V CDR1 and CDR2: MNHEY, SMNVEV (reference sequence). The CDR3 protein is CASSFGTALAKNIQYF. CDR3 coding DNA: TGTGCCAGCAGTTTTGGGACAGCACTAGCCAAAAACATTCAGTACTTC.